These 6 T cell receptor beta chains came from one sample sequenced in a study of cytotoxic CD8 clonotypes in ibrutinib-treated CLL. Data came from immunoSEQ multiplex PCR; TCRdb stores just in-frame clones and leaves some out. Of around 50,000 clones listed, 55% to 70% are singletons. Sequences were derived from PBMCs, sampled after 24 months of ibrutinib treatment. These receptors were collected from a human donor with chronic lymphocytic leukemia.

This clone was observed at least ten times. This chain connects TRBV5-4 to TRBJ1-2, with a possible D match to TRBD1 (5 bases). Germline V gene sequence: CDR1 SGHNT, CDR2 YYREEE (reference sequence). This CDR3 spans 14 amino acids. Between the trimmed V and J ends, which lost 0 bases and 3 bases, there was a span of 9 bases. The CDR3 reads CASSLVGGYYGYTF. The CDR3 nucleotides are TGTGCCAGCAGCTTGGTGGGGGGGTACTATGGCTACACCTTC.

Concerning this clone itself: Distinct nucleotide sequences in the sample also encode this CDR3. This chain links TRBV5-1 with TRBJ2-5; D gene unclear. Germline V CDR1 and CDR2: SGHRS, YFSETQ. The CDR3 runs 12 residues. Trimming took off 5 bases at V and 5 bases at J, with 10 bases between the two ends. The CDR3 nucleotides read TGCGCCAGCAGTCTGGTGGGGGAGACCCAGTACTTC. Its translation is CASSLVGETQYF.

The V call is TRBV15, the J call TRBJ1-3; the match to TRBD1 covers 9 bases. The trim removed 5 bases at V and 4 bases at J, leaving 15 bases unmatched. The CDR3 consists of 18 residues. CDR1 and CDR2 (germline): LNHNV, YYDKDF (reference sequence). The DNA of the CDR3 is TGTGCCACCAGCCCTAACCTTGCGACAGGGGGTCGAGGAAACACCATATATTTT. Translated, it gives CATSPNLATGGRGNTIYF.

The DNA of the CDR3 is TGTGCCAGCTCGGGCGGGAGCTCCTACGAGCAGTACGTC. This translates into CASSGGSSYEQYV. The J gene is TRBJ2-7, the V gene TRBV6-6, with 7 nucleotides matching TRBD2. The trim removed 8 bases at V and 0 bases at J, leaving 4 bases unmatched. The CDR3 totals 13 residues. Germline values: CDR1 MNHNY, CDR2 SVGAGI (reference sequence).

In its sample, this clone was seen many times. V usage is TRBV2 and J usage is TRBJ1-1; no reliable D call. The germline CDR1 and CDR2 sequences are SNHLY and FYNNEI. There are 12 residues in the CDR3. The germline V and J ends were trimmed by 10 bases and 4 bases, with 13 bases remaining between them. The CDR3 DNA sequence: TGTGCCACCCAAGGGAGGTTCACTGAAGCTTTCTTT. As protein: CATQGRFTEAFF.

The count of this clone is one. CDR3 nucleotides: TGCGCCAGCAGCCGACAGGGCTGGGGGGAGACCCAGTACTTC. Amino acids: CASSRQGWGETQYF. The chain is built from TRBV5-1 and TRBJ2-5; 7 bases line up with TRBD1. The CDR3 is 14 amino acids. V shed 4 bases, J shed 5 bases, and the junction held 8 bases outside the gene matches. CDR1 and CDR2 (germline): SGHRS, YFSETQ.